A single sample is the source of the 6 T cell receptor beta chains below, sequenced in a study of blood T cells in healthy people across ages. Together with a sample-barcoded 5' primer, a J-beta primer mix was included in a second PCR lasting roughly 7 to 11 cycles. TCRdb reprocessed the 5' RACE reads with MiXCR, giving one entry per CDR3 protein. The table lists around 1,100,000 distinct CDR3 sequences, less than 45% of them singletons. Material for sequencing was blood. Receptor source: a man aged 18 to 29 in good health.

The V gene is TRBV20-1, the J gene TRBJ2-5; D call uncertain. This CDR3 has 15 amino acids. The V gene's germline CDR1 is DFQATT and CDR2 SNEGSKA (reference sequence). The V end was cut by 4 bases, the J end by 11 bases, with 26 bases between. This CDR3 reads CSATQFGPLTMKQYF. CDR3 bases: TGCAGTGCTACCCAATTCGGTCCGCTAACAATGAAGCAGTACTTC.

The rearrangement uses TRBV4-1 and TRBJ1-1, with 9 bases aligning to TRBD1. J gave up 7 bases and V 5 bases, and 5 bases lay outside the gene matches. The germline V gene has CDR1 MGHRA and CDR2 YSYEKL. The CDR3 is 13 residues long. The CDR3 DNA reads TGCGCCAGCAGCGGACAGGGGCGAGGTGAAGCTTTCTTT. Translated, it gives CASSGQGRGEAFF.

The chain couples TRBV3-1 to TRBJ2-3; 9 bases align to TRBD2. CDR3 length: 14 residues. Trimming at V came to 6 bases and at J to 6 bases, leaving 7 bases not matched to a gene. CDR1 is LGHDT and CDR2 is YNNKEL in the germline V gene (reference sequence). The CDR3 nucleotides read TGTGCCAGCAGTAAGGCGGGGGGGCTCGATACGCAGTATTTT. Protein sequence: CASSKAGGLDTQYF.

The rearrangement uses TRBV14 and TRBJ2-3, with a possible D match to TRBD1 (6 bases). Looked up from germline, CDR1 is SGHDN and CDR2 is FVKESK. The germline V and J ends were trimmed by 3 bases and 4 bases, with 17 bases remaining between them. The CDR3 loop spans 16 amino acids. DNA of the CDR3: TGTGCCAGCAGCCACGAGGTCAGGGGCGTCTCAGATACGCAGTATTTT. It yields the protein CASSHEVRGVSDTQYF. Supplemented by reference TRBV14 and TRBJ2-3, the full variable domain reads EAGVTQFPSHSVIEKGQTVTLRCDPISGHDNLYWYRRVMGKEIKFLLHFVKESKQDESGMPNNRFLAERTGGTYSTLKVQPAELEDSGVYFCASSHEVRGVSDTQYFGPGTRLTVL.

J is TRBJ2-5 and V is TRBV20-1; tentatively, D is TRBD1 or TRBD2 (5 bases each). The germline V gene has CDR1 DFQATT and CDR2 SNEGSKA (reference sequence). Trimming stripped 0 bases from V and 1 base from J, with 9 bases between. The CDR3 runs 14 residues. CDR3 coding DNA: TGCAGTGCTAGAGATCGGGGCACCCAAGAGACCCAGTACTTC. It specifies CSARDRGTQETQYF.

This clonotype was detected only a few times. This sequence joins TRBV5-1 and TRBJ2-1, with 7 bases identical to TRBD1. V shed 0 bases, J shed 7 bases, and the junction held 10 bases outside the gene matches. Looked up from germline, CDR1 is SGHRS and CDR2 is YFSETQ. This CDR3 has 16 residues. CDR3 residues: CASSLEGGHPGNEQFF. CDR3 coding DNA: TGCGCCAGCAGCTTGGAAGGGGGCCATCCGGGTAATGAGCAGTTCTTC.